This is a list of T cell receptor beta chains from one sample in a study of cytomegalovirus exposure and HLA in healthy donors. Repertoires were generated with immunoSEQ multiplex PCR, while TCRdb's copy carries only in-frame clones and drops some. The sample holds 200,000 or so clones, roughly 82% seen once. The specimen was PBMCs. The receptors derive from a woman in her 30s in good health and CMV-seropositive. Each CDR3 is given with its conserved first and last residue. The D gene is left open where the match is weak. Where a row states a size, it is once, few, many or the class of an expanded clone; other rows omit it.

>TRBV5-1|.|.|TRBJ2-1
CASSLGGLSSYNEQFF
TGCGCCAGCAGCTTGGGCGGTTTAAGCTCCTACAATGAGCAGTTCTTC
>TRBV5-6|once|TRBD2|TRBJ2-1
CASSFRGESHDEQFF
TGTGCCAGCAGCTTCCGGGGGGAATCTCACGATGAGCAGTTCTTC
>TRBV29-1|.|TRBD1|TRBJ2-7
CSVGTGRRGEQYF
TGCAGCGTAGGGACAGGCCGACGAGGGGAGCAGTACTTC
>TRBV11-2|.|.|TRBJ2-2
CASTYRTGELFF
TGTGCCAGCACCTACCGAACCGGGGAGCTGTTTTTT
>TRBV6-1|.|.|TRBJ2-7
CASSESSRSYEQYF
TGTGCCAGCAGTGAATCCAGCCGGAGCTACGAGCAGTACTTC
>TRBV5-6|.|.|TRBJ2-1
CASSDPWGDEQFF
TGTGCCAGCAGCGACCCGTGGGGCGATGAGCAGTTCTTC
>TRBV14|.|.|TRBJ1-1
CASSQVRGWTEAFF
TGTGCCAGCAGCCAAGTTAGGGGGTGGACTGAAGCTTTCTTT
>TRBV11-3|once|.|TRBJ2-7
CASSLIGRLAKEVEQYF
TGTGCCAGCAGCTTAATCGGCCGGCTAGCGAAGGAGGTGGAGCAGTACTTC
>TRBV11-2|.|TRBD1|TRBJ1-2
CASSPPGQGVLYGYTF
TGTGCCAGCAGCCCCCCGGGACAGGGGGTACTATATGGCTACACCTTC
>TRBV5-6|.|TRBD1|TRBJ2-5
CASSPGTEETQYF
TGTGCCAGCAGCCCTGGGACAGAAGAGACCCAGTACTTC
>TRBV25-1|.|.|TRBJ1-1
CASRETGSTLAFF
TGTGCCAGCAGGGAAACAGGGAGTACTCTAGCTTTCTTT
>TRBV7-5|few|.|TRBJ2-7
CARSLTGKTYEQYF
TGTGCCAGAAGCTTAACAGGAAAAACCTACGAGCAGTACTTC
>TRBV5-1|.|.|TRBJ2-3
CASSLQSGADTQYF
TGCGCCAGCAGCTTGCAGTCAGGGGCAGATACGCAGTATTTT
>TRBV5-6|.|.|TRBJ1-5
CASSAGLYSNQPQHF
TGTGCCAGCAGCGCGGGACTGTATAGCAATCAGCCCCAGCATTTT
>TRBV2|.|.|TRBJ2-5
CASGQQETQYF
TGTGCCAGCGGACAGCAAGAGACCCAGTACTTC
>TRBV27|.|TRBD2|TRBJ2-1
CATNKAGGSNEQFF
TGTGCCACCAACAAGGCGGGAGGCAGCAATGAGCAGTTCTTC
>TRBV11-2|.|TRBD1|TRBJ1-2
CASSLGQGAGYTF
TGTGCCAGCAGCTTAGGCCAGGGGGCTGGCTACACCTTC
>TRBV29-1|.|.|TRBJ2-1
CSVVPGQPYNEQFF
TGCAGCGTTGTTCCAGGGCAACCCTACAATGAGCAGTTCTTC
>TRBV5-3|.|.|TRBJ1-1
CARSSTTMDTEAFF
TGTGCCAGAAGCTCTACTACGATGGACACTGAAGCTTTCTTT
>TRBV13|.|TRBD2|TRBJ2-1
CASSLEVTSTYGYNEQFF
TGTGCCAGCAGCTTAGAAGTGACTAGCACATACGGGTACAATGAGCAGTTCTTC
>TRBV15|.|.|TRBJ2-7
CATSYRAPLGEQYF
TGTGCCACCAGTTACAGGGCCCCCTTGGGGGAGCAGTACTTC
>TRBV10-3|once|.|TRBJ2-1
CAISEERSYNEQFF
TGTGCCATCAGTGAAGAGCGGTCCTACAATGAGCAGTTCTTC
>TRBV10-3|.|.|TRBJ1-5
CAISGQRTNQPQHF
TGTGCCATCAGTGGACAACGAACTAATCAGCCCCAGCATTTT
>TRBV15|.|TRBD1|TRBJ1-5
CATSRVGGDQPQHF
TGTGCCACCAGCAGAGTAGGGGGCGATCAGCCCCAGCATTTT
>TRBV5-1|.|.|TRBJ2-1
CASSLGGPFNYNEQFF
TGCGCCAGCAGCTTGGGCGGTCCATTCAATTACAATGAGCAGTTCTTC
>TRBV29-1|.|.|TRBJ2-7
CSVRMDGVGSYEQYF
TGCAGCGTTCGAATGGATGGAGTAGGTTCGTACGAGCAGTACTTC
>TRBV7-6|.|TRBD1|TRBJ1-3
CASSDGQGRGNTIYF
TGTGCCAGCAGCGACGGACAGGGCAGGGGAAACACCATATATTTT
>TRBV5-6|.|TRBD1|TRBJ1-4
CASSLGVGQASNEKLFF
TGTGCCAGCAGCTTGGGGGTTGGACAGGCATCTAATGAAAAACTGTTTTTT
>TRBV29-1|.|TRBD2|TRBJ2-3
CSVELAGGPDTQYF
TGCAGCGTTGAACTAGCGGGAGGGCCGGATACGCAGTATTTT
>TRBV7-9|.|.|TRBJ1-2
CASSNQASSIGYTF
TGTGCCAGCAGCAATCAAGCGAGTTCCATTGGCTACACCTTC
>TRBV7-9|.|TRBD2|TRBJ2-5
CASSLPGLAGGIQETQYF
TGTGCCAGCAGCCTACCGGGACTAGCGGGAGGGATTCAAGAGACCCAGTACTTC
>TRBV10-2|.|TRBD1|TRBJ1-2
CASSRGRSYGYTF
TGCGCCAGCAGTAGGGGGCGGAGCTATGGCTACACCTTC
>TRBV19|few|.|TRBJ2-7
CASSVSIPSYEQYF
TGTGCCAGTAGTGTTAGCATTCCCTCCTACGAGCAGTACTTC
>TRBV29-1|.|.|TRBJ1-1
CSVRVDPNTEAFF
TGCAGCGTTCGGGTCGATCCGAACACTGAAGCTTTCTTT
>TRBV27|.|TRBD1|TRBJ2-5
CASSRYVGQAYRRETQYF
TGTGCCAGCAGTCGGTACGTTGGACAGGCCTATCGCCGAGAGACCCAGTACTTC
>TRBV27|.|.|TRBJ1-1
CASTPRGGAEAFF
TGTGCCAGCACCCCGAGGGGAGGAGCTGAAGCTTTCTTT
>TRBV30|.|.|TRBJ2-3
CAWSRGQSTDTQYF
TGTGCCTGGAGTAGAGGACAGAGCACAGATACGCAGTATTTT
>TRBV28|.|.|TRBJ2-1
CASSPMGRKQGEQFF
TGTGCCAGCAGCCCGATGGGTCGGAAACAGGGTGAGCAGTTCTTC
>TRBV5-6|.|TRBD1|TRBJ2-7
CASSLFKRTGTYEQYF
TGTGCCAGCAGCTTGTTCAAAAGGACAGGAACCTACGAGCAGTACTTC
>TRBV28|.|.|TRBJ2-5
CASSFSGGSGTETQYF
TGTGCCAGCAGTTTCTCCGGCGGTAGCGGCACGGAGACCCAGTACTTC
>TRBV6-6|few|.|TRBJ1-1
CASSYGGVGEAFF
TGTGCCAGCAGTTACGGGGGGGTAGGTGAAGCTTTCTTT
>TRBV11-2|.|.|TRBJ2-7
CASSFPRGEQYF
TGTGCCAGCAGCTTCCCTAGGGGCGAGCAGTACTTC
>TRBV29-1|.|.|TRBJ2-7
CSVGGSSYEQYF
TGCAGCGTTGGTGGCAGCTCCTACGAGCAGTACTTC
>TRBV4-1|.|.|TRBJ1-4
CASSPPGIAEGLEKLFF
TGCGCCAGCAGCCCCCCAGGAATCGCGGAGGGGTTGGAAAAACTGTTTTTT
>TRBV4-1|.|.|TRBJ2-3
CASSQVRLAGDTQYF
TGCGCCAGCAGCCAAGTCCGGCTAGCCGGAGATACGCAGTATTTT
>TRBV7-2|.|.|TRBJ1-5
CASSLNTGNQPQHF
TGTGCCAGCAGTTTAAATACAGGGAATCAGCCCCAGCATTTT
>TRBV14|once|.|TRBJ2-1
CASSPMGVANEQFF
TGTGCCAGCAGCCCCATGGGAGTAGCGAATGAGCAGTTCTTC
>TRBV15|.|.|TRBJ2-1
CATSPLGGYNEQFF
TGTGCCACCAGCCCCCTCGGTGGCTACAATGAGCAGTTCTTC
>TRBV2|.|.|TRBJ1-1
CASSEALWGGADAAFF
TGTGCCAGCAGTGAAGCGCTCTGGGGGGGAGCCGATGCAGCTTTCTTT
>TRBV7-9|.|.|TRBJ1-4
CASSQNLEKLFF
TGTGCCAGCAGCCAGAATCTGGAAAAACTGTTTTTT
>TRBV11-2|.|TRBD1|TRBJ2-7
CASSLWPGQVYEQYF
TGTGCCAGCAGCTTATGGCCGGGACAGGTTTACGAGCAGTACTTC
>TRBV4-2|.|.|TRBJ1-1
CASSPLGAGSTSTEAFF
TGTGCCAGCAGCCCGCTGGGGGCAGGGAGTACGAGCACTGAAGCTTTCTTT
>TRBV27|.|TRBD1|TRBJ1-5
CASSPGQAPRNQPQHF
TGTGCCAGCAGCCCGGGACAGGCACCCCGAAATCAGCCCCAGCATTTT